Each of the 9 T cell receptor beta chains below was sequenced from the same sample in a study of human T cells and chemical hapten exposure. Each CDR3 protein is one row after TCRdb ran MiXCR on the RACE reads. The sample holds around 130,000 distinct CDR3 sequences; about 8.2% are singletons and the top ten take roughly 1.6%. Time point indicated: healthy volunteer bleed at 2 weeks. From whole blood left unfractionated, total RNA was extracted. The specimen was whole blood. These receptors all stem from a male donor in good health. Some clones in this sample may be carry-over from other donors' samples.

This clonotype was detected only a few times. This chain uses TRBV5-1 with TRBJ1-4; TRBD1 matches at 8 bases. Trimming removed 2 bases from V and 7 bases from J; junction bases left unmatched: 4. Germline V gives CDR1 SGHRS, CDR2 YFSETQ. CDR3 length equals 14 residues. CDR3 bases: TGCGCCAGCAGCTTAGGACAGGGCAGTGAAAAACTGTTTTTT. It encodes CASSLGQGSEKLFF.

V usage is TRBV2 and J usage is TRBJ2-1; the D gene is possibly TRBD2 (6 bases). With 7 bases removed from V and 5 bases from J, the gap between germline ends came to 21 bases. CDR1 is SNHLY, CDR2 FYNNEI, per germline. The CDR3 totals 16 residues. CDR3 sequence reads: CASIGRVSGEDNEQFF. DNA of the CDR3: TGTGCCAGCATCGGCAGGGTTAGCGGAGAAGACAATGAGCAGTTCTTC.

This clonotype was detected only once. The CDR3 here is CASSLYQGRNSPLHF. CDR3 sequence (DNA): TGTGCCAGCAGTTTATATCAGGGGCGAAATTCACCCCTCCACTTT. The chain joins TRBV27 to TRBJ1-6; TRBD1 is a possible D gene (6 bases). The CDR3 consists of 15 residues. In germline, CDR1 is MNHEY, CDR2 SMNVEV (reference sequence). Trimming left V 1 base short and J 7 bases short, with 11 bases between.

V usage is TRBV5-5 and J usage is TRBJ2-7, with D uncertain. Trimming cost V 4 bases and J 0 bases, with 11 bases left between them. The CDR3 runs to 14 residues. Germline V gives CDR1 SGHKS, CDR2 YYEKEE (reference sequence). The CDR3 nucleotides read TGTGCCAGCAGCCCAGTACTAAGCTCCTACGAGCAGTACTTC. Translated, it gives CASSPVLSSYEQYF.

The chain joins TRBV6-5 to TRBJ1-1, with D possibly TRBD1 on 5 matching bases. CDR1 MNHEY and CDR2 SVGAGI come from the germline V gene. Trimming took 5 bases from V and 1 from J, leaving 11 bases between them. The CDR3 runs 14 residues. CDR3 region: CASSPWGQNTEAFF. The DNA for the CDR3 is TGTGCCAGCAGTCCCTGGGGCCAGAACACTGAAGCTTTCTTT.

This clonotype turned up a few times. The chain combines TRBV7-9 with TRBJ2-6; the D is unclear. V was pared by 5 bases and J by 4 bases, with 6 bases between. The CDR3 extends over 13 amino acids. Germline V gives CDR1 SEHNR, CDR2 FQNEAQ (reference sequence). CDR3 residues: CASSPRGANVLTF. Here the CDR3 DNA reads TGTGCCAGCAGCCCGCGAGGGGCCAACGTCCTGACTTTC. Variable domain in full (rest from reference TRBV7-9 and TRBJ2-6): DTGVSQNPRHKITKRGQNVTFRCDPISEHNRLYWYRQTLGQGPEFLTYFQNEAQLEKSRLLSDRFSAERPKGSFSTLEIQRTEQGDSAMYLCASSPRGANVLTFGAGSRLTVL.

This clonotype was seen more than once but under ten times. The chain carries TRBV14 and TRBJ1-1; 8 nucleotides match TRBD1. This CDR3 spans 16 amino acids. After removal of 0 bases from V and 6 bases from J, the junction contained 9 bases not matched to a gene. CDR1 is SGHDN, CDR2 FVKESK, per germline. CDR3 sequence (DNA): TGTGCCAGCAGCCAAGACCCTGGCGGACAGGGCGCTGAAGCTTTCTTT. It is translated as CASSQDPGGQGAEAFF.

In this sample, this clonotype turned up many times. V and J are TRBV5-1 and TRBJ2-7; D perhaps matches TRBD1 (6 bases). Germline V lookup: CDR1 SGHRS, CDR2 YFSETQ. The CDR3 contains 14 residues. Trimming took 0 bases from V and 2 from J, leaving 9 bases between them. CDR3 sequence: CASSLGQGPYEQYF. The CDR3 nucleotides read TGCGCCAGCAGCTTGGGGCAGGGGCCCTACGAGCAGTACTTC.

This clonotype came up many times. J is TRBJ2-4 and V is TRBV5-5; TRBD1 agrees at 9 bases. The CDR3 is 19 amino acids. J was trimmed by 0 bases and V by 1 base; bases with no gene match: 11. CDR1 and CDR2 (germline): SGHKS, YYEKEE (reference sequence). The CDR3 DNA follows: TGTGCCAGCAGCTTGTGGGACAGGGAATCCCTCCGAGCCAAAAACATTCAGTACTTC. Its translation: CASSLWDRESLRAKNIQYF.